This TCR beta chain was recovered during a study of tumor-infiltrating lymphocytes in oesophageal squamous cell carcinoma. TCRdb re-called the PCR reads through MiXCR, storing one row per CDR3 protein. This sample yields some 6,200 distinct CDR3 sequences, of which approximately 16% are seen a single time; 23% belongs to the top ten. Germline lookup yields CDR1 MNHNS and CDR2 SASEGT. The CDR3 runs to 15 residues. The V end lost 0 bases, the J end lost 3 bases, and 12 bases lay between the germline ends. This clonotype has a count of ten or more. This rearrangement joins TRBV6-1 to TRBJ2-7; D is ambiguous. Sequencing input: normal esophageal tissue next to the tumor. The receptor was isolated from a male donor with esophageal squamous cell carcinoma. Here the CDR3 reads CASSEAWTRGYEQYF. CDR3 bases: TGTGCCAGCAGTGAAGCCTGGACCAGAGGCTACGAGCAGTACTTC.